This T cell receptor (beta chain) was sequenced in a study of regulatory T cells in long-lasting Graves disease. For the study at large: Over 5 years on antithyroid drugs plus positive TSH receptor antibodies marked Graves' disease as persistent. General study findings and limits: Sample size, which was small, may have reduced accuracy.

Investigators prepared the TCR beta libraries by applying iRepertoire HTBI primers and Arm-PCR of CDR3 regions. TCRdb re-called the multiplex PCR reads through MiXCR, storing one row per CDR3 protein. The table records 360,000 or so distinct CDR3 sequences, roughly 25% of them present only once. Regarding this clonotype: Antigen unknown.

Time point specified: persistent/refractory GD, antithyroid drugs over 5 years with positive TRAb. Scientists built the TCR library using RNA that was extracted from PBMCs. This CDR3 has 15 amino acids. In germline, CDR1 is MDHEN, CDR2 SYDVKM. Trimming left V 7 bases short and J 5 bases short, with 18 bases between. The sample was peripheral blood mononuclear cells (PBMCs), taken when the disease was refractory, from a patient treated with antithyroid drugs. The chain has TRBV28 and TRBJ2-1; D is ambiguous. This TCR came from a woman between 35 and 50 years old with Graves disease. CDR3 residues: CASIPDLAGHNEQFF. In DNA, the CDR3 is TGTGCCAGCATCCCGGACCTCGCTGGGCACAATGAGCAGTTCTTC.